What follows are 5 T cell receptor beta chains derived from one specimen sequenced in a study of human T cells and chemical hapten exposure. Unfractionated whole blood yielded the extracted total RNA. TCRdb itself ran the 5' RACE reads through MiXCR, one entry per CDR3 protein. The top ten hold about 1.3% of the sample, which has approximately 150,000 distinct CDR3 sequences, 3.5% to 5% seen once. All receptors come from a female donor in good health.

To note about this clonotype: A much larger clone lies a single base off, so this may be a read error. This chain connects TRBV28 to TRBJ1-5; D call uncertain. The CDR3 contains 16 residues. In germline, CDR1 is MDHEN, CDR2 SYDVKM. Trimming removed 6 bases at V and 2 bases at J, with 17 bases between. The CDR3 DNA follows: TGTGCCAGCAGAGACAATGTCCGGGGTGGCAATCAGCCCCAGCATTTT. Protein sequence: CASRDNVRGGNQPQHF.

The V call is TRBV7-6, the J call TRBJ1-5; 7 bases are a match to TRBD1. The CDR3 is made up of 16 amino acids. The V gene's germline CDR1 is SGHVS and CDR2 FNYEAQ. With V trimmed by 1 base and J by 2 bases, 5 bases remained unmatched. DNA of the CDR3: TGTGCCAGCAGCTTAGGAGTAGGACAGGGCAATCAGCCCCAGCATTTT. This translates into CASSLGVGQGNQPQHF. Looking up the rest from reference TRBV7-6 and TRBJ1-5 gives the full variable domain: GAGVSQSPRYKVTKRGQDVALRCDPISGHVSLYWYRQALGQGPEFLTYFNYEAQQDKSGLPNDRFSAERPEGSISTLTIQRTEQRDSAMYRCASSLGVGQGNQPQHFGDGTRLSIL.

In this sample, this clonotype turned up many times. The CDR3 region is CASSDRTGSVAFF. The CDR3 DNA sequence: TGTGCCAGCAGCGACCGGACAGGGAGCGTGGCTTTCTTT. The V gene is TRBV7-3, the J gene TRBJ1-1; 8 bases line up with TRBD1. The CDR3 contains 13 residues. The V and J ends lost 5 bases and 11 bases, in that order; junction bases with no gene match: 10. Per germline, CDR1 SGHTA and CDR2 FQGTGA.

This clonotype appeared many times. The chain carries TRBV12-3 or TRBV12-4 and TRBJ1-1; 9 bases agree with TRBD1. The CDR3 has 15 amino acids. V gave up 10 bases and J gave up 0 bases; unmatched junction bases: 9. For the CDR3, the DNA is TGTGCCATCCGGCCGACAGGGGGAATGAACACTGAAGCTTTCTTT. Amino acids: CAIRPTGGMNTEAFF.

The chain uses TRBV18 and TRBJ1-6; no firm D call. Trimming pared 2 bases from V and 2 bases from J, leaving 10 bases between. The V gene's germline CDR1 is KGHSH and CDR2 LQKENI. CDR3 size: 16 residues. CDR3: CASSPTSPPYNSPLHF. CDR3 nucleotide sequence: TGTGCCAGCTCACCAACCAGCCCTCCCTATAATTCACCCCTCCACTTT.